The T cell receptor (beta chain) under discussion was sequenced for a study of OX40 agonist ivuxolimab in advanced cancers. Regarding the complete study: Ivuxolimab, which targeted the costimulatory receptor OX40 (CD134), was an agonistic, fully human IgG2 monoclonal antibody. Intravenous ivuxolimab was administered to patients every 2 weeks at six dose levels: 0.01, 0.1, 0.3, 1.5, 3 and 10 mg/kg. Of the 50 to 55 patients in dose escalation, 19 had hepatocellular carcinoma, some 15 had melanoma, 9 had renal cell carcinoma and 9 had head and neck cancer. In the dose-escalation cohort, 70% to 85% of patients were male, and the mean age was approximately 60 years, with a range of roughly 20 to 80. Prior anti-PD-1, anti-PD-L1 or anti-CTLA-4 therapy was permitted, and 30% to 45% of dose-escalation patients had received checkpoint inhibitors. Partial responses occurred in three dose-escalation patients: two with cutaneous melanoma and one with hepatocellular carcinoma. The purpose of peripheral TCRbeta sequencing was to test whether ivuxolimab changed TCR sequence diversity and led to clonal T-cell expansion. The monotherapy dose-escalation portion (N ≈ 50 patients) of the phase I ivuxolimab trial is reported in the paper.

The trial excluded patients who had a history of autoimmune disease or were on systemic immunosuppression. Peripheral blood for TCR sequencing was collected from all dose cohorts at baseline, on cycle 4 day 1, and on cycle 7 day 1. The samples were taken from a phase I, first-in-human, multicenter, open-label dose-escalation trial of ivuxolimab. The trial enrolled adults with locally advanced or metastatic head and neck squamous cell, hepatocellular, melanoma or renal cell carcinoma. Before TCR sequencing, CD4+ and CD8+ T cells were separately sorted from peripheral blood. On this clone: Its antigen is unknown. Base qualities are not at hand, and no much larger clone is one base apart.

What the work shows at the level of the full study, not this receptor alone: Low levels of normalized T-cell clonal expansion were also shown by some nonresponding patients. Antigen specificity was not determined for the clonally expanded peripheral T cells. After ivuxolimab, CD8+ T cells had more expanded clones than CD4+ T cells on average. In partial responders in the 0.1-3.0 mg/kg groups, normalized peripheral clonal expansion was found to be among the lowest, especially among CD8+ T cells. Clonal expansion of both CD4+ and CD8+ blood T cells was observed from baseline to week 6 at doses 0.1 to 3.0 mg/kg.

The V end gives up 1 base and the J end 1 base, leaving 7 bases in the junction not matched to a gene. The CDR3 goes from the cysteine to the phenylalanine over 17 residues. Here the CDR3 DNA is all that survives: 51 bases in frame from base 1. The germline V gene gives CDR1 as SGHTA and CDR2 as FQGNSA. To sequence the TCRbeta CDR3 region, genomic DNA was isolated from the sorted cells. The immunoSEQ Assay was used for sequencing of TCRbeta CDR3 regions. TCRdb stores this immuneACCESS table with in-frame sequences only. Part of the clones is absent; in the studies checked, under half of the shortfall reflects unresolved V genes, and no reason is known for the rest. The sample profile shows over 60,000 clones; roughly 85% of them were found once. More than 0.6% of the sample lies in the top ten.

The input for sequencing was CD4+ or CD8+ T cells sorted from blood, taken in a trial of the OX40 agonist ivuxolimab. The source of this sequence is an adult with an advanced solid tumor such as melanoma, head and neck, liver or kidney cancer. The receptor chain draws on TRBV7-2 and TRBJ2-3; 8 bases in the junction line up with TRBD2. The sequence in DNA is TGTGCCAGCAGCTTAGTGCTCTTCGGGGGGGGCACAGATACGCAGTATTTT. Translated, it gives CASSLVLFGGGTDTQYF. The variable domain in full, with residues beyond the CDR3 obtained from the reference TRBV7-2 and TRBJ2-3 genes, is GAGVSQSPSNKVTEKGKDVELRCDPISGHTALYWYRQSLGQGLEFLIYFQGNSAPDKSGLPSDRFSAERTGGSVSTLTIQRTQQEDSAVYLCASSLVLFGGGTDTQYFGPGTRLTVL.